This is a list of T cell receptor beta chains from one sample in a study of blood T cells in healthy people across ages. TCRdb fed the 5' RACE reads into MiXCR, producing one record per CDR3 protein. Altogether over 950,000 distinct CDR3 sequences are present, around two fifths being singletons, with the ten largest covering about an eighth. Sequencing was carried out using blood. The receptors come from a man aged 18 to 29 in good health. CDR3s include the opening cysteine and the closing phenylalanine or tryptophan. D genes are given only for firm matches. Rows may omit the clone size; those that give it use once, few, many or a size class.

TRBJ2-7 | TRBD1 | NA | TRBV27 | TGTGCCAGCAGTTTCGGGACAGGGGGCGTCGAGCAGTACTTC | CASSFGTGGVEQYF
TRBJ2-5 | NA | once | TRBV20-1 | TGCAGTGCTAGCGGGTACCAAGAGACCCAGTACTTC | CSASGYQETQYF
TRBJ2-1 | TRBD2 | NA | TRBV4-1 | TGCGCCAGCAGCCTGAAGCGGGGGAACAATGAGCAGTTCTTC | CASSLKRGNNEQFF
TRBJ1-5 | NA | NA | TRBV7-2 | TGTGCCAGCAGCTTGGGGAGTCGCCATAGGGCGCCCCAGCATTTT | CASSLGSRHRAPQHF
TRBJ1-5 | NA | NA | TRBV7-2 | TGTGCCAGCAGCTCAACTTTAGGGGTCGGGCCCCAGCATTTT | CASSSTLGVGPQHF
TRBJ2-1 | NA | NA | TRBV6-5 | TGTGCCAGCAGGGGAGTCTTCAATGAGCAGTTCTTC | CASRGVFNEQFF
TRBJ1-1 | NA | NA | TRBV14 | TGTGCCAGCAGCCAAGACCCACTGGTCGCTTTCTTT | CASSQDPLVAFF
TRBJ2-1 | TRBD1 | NA | TRBV25-1 | TGTGCCAGCAGTGAAATGCCGGGGACAGGCAATAAGCAGTTCTTC | CASSEMPGTGNKQFF
TRBJ2-1 | TRBD1 | few | TRBV29-1 | TGCAGCGTCCGGGACAGGGTGCTTAATGAGCAGTTCTTC | CSVRDRVLNEQFF
TRBJ2-3 | TRBD2 | few | TRBV20-1 | TGCAGTGCTAGGAGGGAAGCGGGGCTAACAGATACGCAGTATTTT | CSARREAGLTDTQYF
TRBJ1-6 | TRBD1 | NA | TRBV7-8 | TGTGCCAGCAGCCCAGGGGGGAGCGGCTATAATTCACCCCTCCACTTT | CASSPGGSGYNSPLHF
TRBJ1-1 | NA | NA | TRBV6-1 | TGTGCCAGCATGGTGGGGGCGAGGGACACTGAAGCTTTCTTT | CASMVGARDTEAFF
TRBJ2-5 | TRBD2 | few | TRBV5-1 | TGCGCCAGCAGCGCCGAAGATAGCGGGGGGTTTTTCGAGACCCAGTACTTC | CASSAEDSGGFFETQYF
TRBJ1-6 | TRBD1 | NA | TRBV7-2 | TGTGCCAGCAACTCGGGACAGGGGCGTCATTCACCCCTCCACTTT | CASNSGQGRHSPLHF
TRBJ1-2 | TRBD1 | few | TRBV9 | TGTGCCAGCAGCGTAGAGGTTGGGACAGGGGGCGCATTCACCTTC | CASSVEVGTGGAFTF
TRBJ2-3 | NA | NA | TRBV12-3/TRBV12-4 | TGTGCCAGCGATGGGGGTTCAGATACGCAGTATTTT | CASDGGSDTQYF
TRBJ2-3 | TRBD1 | NA | TRBV7-2 | TGTGCCAGCAGCTTAGAATACAGGGGGGCCCAATTGGCAGATACGCAGTATTTT | CASSLEYRGAQLADTQYF
TRBJ1-1 | NA | few | TRBV25-1 | TGTGCCAGCAGTGCAGCCACCAGGAACACTGAAGCTTTCTTT | CASSAATRNTEAFF